Included here is one T cell receptor beta chain sequence, with context. Authors' analysis steps: Estimation of nucleated cell counts was performed using reference gene primer amplification. The assay was immunoSEQ multiplex PCR, and TCRdb's table has in-frame clones only and misses some. D and trimming were read from the DNA, whereas the V and J calls and clone size are those reported in that table. The profile shows 75,000 to 90,000 clones, about nine tenths of them singletons. This record belongs to a study of blood T cell repertoires in COVID-19. For the study at large: PBMCs, B-cell-depleted T cells, or T cells were the source of the cDNA or gDNA that made up the material.

Trimming stripped 8 bases from V and 6 bases from J, with 17 bases between. Germline V gives CDR1 LGHDT, CDR2 YNNKEL (reference sequence). The CDR3 spans 14 residues. This rearrangement joins TRBV3-1 (or the pseudogene TRBV3-2) to TRBJ2-1; tentatively, D is TRBD1 (6 bases). The clonotype was recovered from a man aged 45-60 years with active or convalescent COVID-19. What was sequenced was peripheral blood. CDR3 sequence: CASGYRDGTNEQFF. The CDR3 DNA reads as TGTGCCAGCGGGTACAGGGATGGGACCAATGAGCAGTTCTTC.